The present TCR beta chain was sequenced within a study of CD4+ T cells in melanoma. V was shortened by 5 bases and J by 1 base, with 18 bases between the two germline ends. The CDR3 contains 16 residues. Germline V CDR1 and CDR2: SGHKS, YYEKEE (reference sequence). Assay: immunoSEQ multiplex PCR; the TCRdb copy retains only in-frame clones and omits some. The profile shows roughly 52,000 clones, 55% to 75% of them singletons. Source material: tumor tissue. The chain couples TRBV5-5 to TRBJ1-2; D may be TRBD1 (5 bases). This TCR derives from a human donor with melanoma. The CDR3 DNA reads TGTGCCAGCAGTCCGGTCGCGGGGCCGATTAACTATGGCTACACCTTC. It specifies CASSPVAGPINYGYTF.